The next 2 T cell receptor beta chains were all read from a single sample in a study of cytomegalovirus exposure and HLA in healthy donors. This PCR relied on a set of 60 Vbeta primers and 13 Jbeta primers. Clones were read by immunoSEQ multiplex PCR, and TCRdb kept only the in-frame ones, dropping some. Here the sample spans about 84,000 clones, around four fifths being singletons. The sequenced sample was PBMCs. The receptors stem from a male donor in good health and CMV-seropositive.

The J gene is TRBJ2-3, the V gene TRBV6-1; 7 bases are shared with TRBD2. The ends lost 3 bases at V and 4 bases at J; junction bases unmatched: 7. Germline CDR1 MNHNS, CDR2 SASEGT. The CDR3 is 15 amino acids. DNA of the CDR3: TGTGCCAGCAGTGATTTCAGCGGGGCGGCAGATACGCAGTATTTT. Amino acid sequence: CASSDFSGAADTQYF.

The chain carries TRBV5-1 and TRBJ2-5; perhaps TRBD2 as D (6 bases). Germline-derived CDR1 and CDR2 are SGHRS and YFSETQ. The CDR3 runs to 12 residues. Deletions cut 5 bases from V and 5 bases from J, with 10 bases between. DNA of the CDR3: TGCGCCAGCAGTAGGGACTCTGAGACCCAGTACTTC. It encodes CASSRDSETQYF.